This T cell receptor beta chain originates from a study of T cell clonotyping in hematopoietic cell transplantation. The CDR3 is made up of 15 amino acids. Germline CDR1 is SEHNR and CDR2 is FQNEAQ (reference sequence). V was clipped by 4 bases and J by 3 bases, with 15 bases between them. Only in-frame clones appear in the TCRdb table, and some are missing; sequencing was by immunoSEQ multiplex PCR. In the table there are more than 15,000 clones, around 90% of which are singletons. The sequence came from a man between 40 and 49 years old in good health. Some clones in this sample may be carry-over from other donors' samples. Sequencing was done on a sample of peripheral blood mononuclear cells. This sequence joins TRBV7-9 and TRBJ1-1; possible D gene TRBD1, 6 bases. The CDR3 sequence is CASSSLQGEDTEAFF. The CDR3 DNA follows: TGTGCCAGCAGCTCGCTACAGGGTGAGGACACTGAAGCTTTCTTT. Filled out from reference TRBV7-9 and TRBJ1-1, the complete variable domain reads DTGVSQNPRHKITKRGQNVTFRCDPISEHNRLYWYRQTLGQGPEFLTYFQNEAQLEKSRLLSDRFSAERPKGSFSTLEIQRTEQGDSAMYLCASSSLQGEDTEAFFGQGTRLTVV.